The next 7 T cell receptor beta chains were all read from a single sample in a study of blood T cells in healthy people across ages. The use of a sample-barcoded 5' primer and a J-beta primer mix characterized a second PCR of roughly 7 to 11 cycles. In TCRdb, the 5' RACE reads were re-called with MiXCR into one record per CDR3 protein. The sample lists fewer than 2,000,000 distinct CDR3 sequences; 39% were seen once. Material for sequencing was blood. Receptor source: a human donor in good health.

The CDR3 DNA is TGTGCCAGCAGCCAACCAAGGGGGACAGGGGTTTTGCCCGCATACAATGAGCAGTTCTTC. Protein: CASSQPRGTGVLPAYNEQFF. The V and J genes are TRBV4-2 and TRBJ2-1, with 10 bases identical to TRBD1. Per the germline V gene, CDR1 is LGHNA and CDR2 is YNFKEQ. Unmatched junction bases numbered 17, after V lost 2 bases and J lost 4 bases. The CDR3 totals 20 residues.

V and J are TRBV5-1 and TRBJ2-2; D is unresolved. V was trimmed by 3 bases and J by 2 bases, leaving 14 bases between them. The CDR3 has 16 residues. Germline V gene sequence: CDR1 SGHRS, CDR2 YFSETQ. CDR3 in amino acids: CASSSDPDLNTGELFF. DNA for the CDR3: TGCGCCAGCAGCTCGGACCCAGATCTTAACACCGGGGAGCTGTTTTTT.

Regarding this clonotype: This sequence may be a read error, since a much larger clone differs from it by one base. This sequence joins TRBV7-2 and TRBJ2-4; D possibly corresponds to TRBD1 (6 bases). This CDR3 region has 15 residues. Germline V gene lookup returns CDR1 SGHTA and CDR2 FQGNSA. Deletions cut 6 bases from V and 15 bases from J, with 27 bases between. The CDR3 nucleotides are TGTGCCAGCAGGGAGACAGGAACTGGCCACTACGAGCGGTACTTC. Amino acid sequence: CASRETGTGHYERYF.

J is TRBJ2-2 and V is TRBV6-2 or TRBV6-3; a weak D match, TRBD2 (5 bases). The CDR3 covers 17 residues. CDR1 and CDR2 from the germline V gene are MNHEY and SVGEGT. Trimming took off 6 bases at V and 1 base at J, with 18 bases between the two ends. The CDR3 sequence: CASRLLPGLLNTGELFF. The CDR3 DNA sequence: TGTGCCAGCAGATTATTACCCGGACTTTTGAACACCGGGGAGCTGTTTTTT.

The genes are TRBV2 and TRBJ2-2, with a weak D call TRBD1 (5 bases). CDR3 length: 13 residues. V lost 3 bases and J lost 6, with 8 bases in between. Germline CDR1 and CDR2: SNHLY and FYNNEI. CDR3 coding DNA: TGTGCCAGCAGTGAGCAGGGATCCGGGGAGCTGTTTTTT. It specifies CASSEQGSGELFF.

This clonotype occurred many times. The chain is built from TRBV29-1 and TRBJ2-3; TRBD2 might be the D (6 bases). CDR1 and CDR2 from the germline V gene are SQVTM and ANQGSEA. Trimming removed 4 bases from V and 0 bases from J, with 8 bases in between. This CDR3 region has 13 residues. In DNA, the CDR3 is TGCAGCGTTGTTAGCGGAAGCACAGATACGCAGTATTTT. Translating gives CSVVSGSTDTQYF.

Note on this clonotype: A junction boundary mismatches the germline segment, possibly from a read error. The J gene is TRBJ1-2, the V gene TRBV4-3; 11 bases agree with TRBD1. The CDR3 extends over 15 amino acids. Looked up from germline, CDR1 is LGHNA and CDR2 is YSLEER. CDR3 sequence: CASNQDLTGTGGRTF. In DNA, the CDR3 is TGCGCCAGCAACCAAGATCTGACGGGGACAGGGGGTCGCACCTTC.